The clone carrying this T cell receptor (beta chain) was recorded once. The sample originates from a study of blood T cell repertoires in COVID-19. Study details: From the United States, Italy and Spain came samples of acute and convalescent COVID-19. PBMCs, B-cell-depleted T cells, or T cells provided the cDNA or gDNA that made up the material.

Seattle enrolled patients during active infection and tracked them longitudinally. In germline, CDR1 is SNHLY, CDR2 FYNNEI. This CDR3 is built from 15 residues. V trimming: 6 bases; J trimming: 5 bases; junction bases outside the gene matches: 7. Original data processing: Estimated nucleated cell counts came from reference gene primer amplification. Profiled with immunoSEQ multiplex PCR; TCRdb holds only in-frame clones, not every one. For V, J and clone size, that table is used; D and trimming come from the DNA. Altogether 250,000 to 350,000 clones are present, approximately 84% being singletons, with the ten largest covering roughly 1.5%.

The chain is built from TRBV2 and TRBJ2-7; 13 bases match TRBD2. This TCR was sampled from a human donor with COVID-19, enrolled during active disease. The donor label of this sample is uncertain. Sequenced material: peripheral blood. CDR3 region: CASRPGTSGTHEQYF. The CDR3 DNA is TGTGCCAGCAGGCCCGGGACTAGCGGGACCCACGAGCAGTACTTC.